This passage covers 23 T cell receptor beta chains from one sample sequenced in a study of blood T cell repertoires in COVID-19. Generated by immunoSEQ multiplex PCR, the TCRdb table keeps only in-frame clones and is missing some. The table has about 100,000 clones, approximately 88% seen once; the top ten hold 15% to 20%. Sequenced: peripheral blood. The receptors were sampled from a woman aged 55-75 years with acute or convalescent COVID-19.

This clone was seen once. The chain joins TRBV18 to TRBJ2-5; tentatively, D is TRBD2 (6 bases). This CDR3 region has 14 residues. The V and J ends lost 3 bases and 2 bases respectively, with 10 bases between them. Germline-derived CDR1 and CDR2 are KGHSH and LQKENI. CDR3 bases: TGTGCCAGCTCACCGGCGGGACGGCAAGAGACCCAGTACTTC. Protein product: CASSPAGRQETQYF.

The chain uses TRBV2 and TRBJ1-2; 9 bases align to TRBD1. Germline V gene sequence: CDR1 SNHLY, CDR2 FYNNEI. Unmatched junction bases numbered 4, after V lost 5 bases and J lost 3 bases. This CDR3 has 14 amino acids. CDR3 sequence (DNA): TGTGCCAGCAGTAACAGGGGGCGGGACTATGGCTACACCTTC. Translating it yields CASSNRGRDYGYTF.

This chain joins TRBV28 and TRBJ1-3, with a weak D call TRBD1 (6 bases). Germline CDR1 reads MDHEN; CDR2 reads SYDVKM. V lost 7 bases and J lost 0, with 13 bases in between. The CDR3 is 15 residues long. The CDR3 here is CASITTGGSGNTIYF. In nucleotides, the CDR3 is TGTGCCAGCATCACGACAGGCGGCTCTGGAAACACCATATATTTT.

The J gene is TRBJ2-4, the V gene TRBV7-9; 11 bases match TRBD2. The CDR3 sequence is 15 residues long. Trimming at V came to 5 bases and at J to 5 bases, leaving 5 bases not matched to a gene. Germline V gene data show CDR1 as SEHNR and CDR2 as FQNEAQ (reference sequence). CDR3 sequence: CASSQPGLAENIQYF. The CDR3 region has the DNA TGTGCCAGCAGCCAACCGGGACTAGCGGAAAACATTCAGTACTTC. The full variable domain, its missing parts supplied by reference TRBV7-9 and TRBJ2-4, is DTGVSQNPRHKITKRGQNVTFRCDPISEHNRLYWYRQTLGQGPEFLTYFQNEAQLEKSRLLSDRFSAERPKGSFSTLEIQRTEQGDSAMYLCASSQPGLAENIQYFGAGTRLSVL.

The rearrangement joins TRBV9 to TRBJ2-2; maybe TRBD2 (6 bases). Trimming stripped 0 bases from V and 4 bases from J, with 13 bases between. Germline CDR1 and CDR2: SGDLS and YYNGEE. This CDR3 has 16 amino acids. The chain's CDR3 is CASSVGGGAGTGELFF. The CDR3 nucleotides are TGTGCCAGCAGCGTAGGCGGCGGGGCGGGCACCGGGGAGCTGTTTTTT.

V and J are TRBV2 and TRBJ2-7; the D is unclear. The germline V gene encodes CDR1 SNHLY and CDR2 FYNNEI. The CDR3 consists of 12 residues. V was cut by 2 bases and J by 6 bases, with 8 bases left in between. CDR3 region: CASSEIPGEQYF. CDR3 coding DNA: TGTGCCAGCAGTGAAATACCGGGCGAGCAGTACTTC.

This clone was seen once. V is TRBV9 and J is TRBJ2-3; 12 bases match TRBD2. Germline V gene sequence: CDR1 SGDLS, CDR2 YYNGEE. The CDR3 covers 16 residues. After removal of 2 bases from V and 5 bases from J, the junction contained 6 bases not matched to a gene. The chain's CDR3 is CASSVAPSGGEDTQYF. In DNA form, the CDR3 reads TGTGCCAGCAGCGTCGCCCCTAGCGGGGGGGAAGATACGCAGTATTTT.

Written as DNA, the CDR3 is TGTGCCAGCAGCCTGAGGGGAGGAGACCCCTACAATGAGCAGTTCTTC. It yields the protein CASSLRGGDPYNEQFF. The rearrangement links TRBV7-9 to TRBJ2-1, with D perhaps matching TRBD2 (6 bases). The V end lost 5 bases, the J end lost 2 bases, and 16 bases lay between the germline ends. The CDR3 consists of 16 residues. The V gene's germline CDR1 is SEHNR and CDR2 FQNEAQ (reference sequence).

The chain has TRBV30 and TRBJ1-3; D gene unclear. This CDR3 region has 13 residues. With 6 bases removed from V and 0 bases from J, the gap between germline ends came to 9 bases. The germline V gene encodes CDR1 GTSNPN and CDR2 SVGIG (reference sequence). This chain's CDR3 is CACRQVSGNTIYF. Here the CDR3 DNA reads TGTGCCTGTCGACAAGTCTCTGGAAACACCATATATTTT.

CDR3 residues: CASSLTFQRGTDTQYF. DNA for the CDR3: TGTGCCAGCAGCTTAACGTTCCAGCGGGGCACAGATACGCAGTATTTT. This chain connects TRBV7-2 to TRBJ2-3; tentative D call: TRBD2 (6 bases). Trimming stripped 2 bases from V and 1 base from J, with 13 bases between. The CDR3 extends over 16 amino acids. Germline V gene lookup returns CDR1 SGHTA and CDR2 FQGNSA.

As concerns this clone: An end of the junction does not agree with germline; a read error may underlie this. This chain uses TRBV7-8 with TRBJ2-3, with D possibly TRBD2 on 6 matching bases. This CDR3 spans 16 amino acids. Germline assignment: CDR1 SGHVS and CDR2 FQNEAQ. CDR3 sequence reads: CASSSRREVPTHTQYF. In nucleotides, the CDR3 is TGTGCCAGCAGCTCGAGAAGGGAGGTACCCACACATACGCAGTATTTT.

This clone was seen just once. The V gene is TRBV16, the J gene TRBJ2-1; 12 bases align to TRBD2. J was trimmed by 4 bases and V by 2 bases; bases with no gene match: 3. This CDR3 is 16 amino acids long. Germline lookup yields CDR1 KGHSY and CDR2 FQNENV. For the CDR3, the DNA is TGTGCCAGCAGCCAAACTAGCGGGGGGTATTACAATGAGCAGTTCTTC. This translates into CASSQTSGGYYNEQFF. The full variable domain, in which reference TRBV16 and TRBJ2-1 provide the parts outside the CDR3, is GEEVAQTPKHLVRGEGQKAKLYCAPIKGHSYVFWYQQVLKNEFKFLISFQNENVFDETGMPKERFSAKCLPNSPCSLEIQATKLEDSAVYFCASSQTSGGYYNEQFFGPGTRLTVL.

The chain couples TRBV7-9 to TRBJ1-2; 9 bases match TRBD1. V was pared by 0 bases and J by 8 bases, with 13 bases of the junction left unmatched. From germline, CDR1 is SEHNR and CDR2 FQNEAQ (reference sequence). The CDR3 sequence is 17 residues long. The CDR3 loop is CASSLAAGQGVKGGYTF. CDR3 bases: TGTGCCAGCAGCTTAGCCGCGGGACAGGGTGTCAAGGGGGGCTACACCTTC.

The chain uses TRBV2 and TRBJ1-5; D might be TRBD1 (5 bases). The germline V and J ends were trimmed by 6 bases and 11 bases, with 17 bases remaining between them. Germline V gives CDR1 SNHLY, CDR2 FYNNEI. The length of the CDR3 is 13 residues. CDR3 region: CASSGGPLRAQHF. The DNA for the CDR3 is TGTGCCAGCAGCGGGGGACCCCTGCGAGCCCAGCATTTT.

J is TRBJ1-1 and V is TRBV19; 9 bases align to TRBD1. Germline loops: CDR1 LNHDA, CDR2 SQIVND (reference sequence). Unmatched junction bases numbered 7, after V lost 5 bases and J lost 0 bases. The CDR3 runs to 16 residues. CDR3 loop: CASSPRQGGMNTEAFF. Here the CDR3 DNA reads TGTGCCAGTAGTCCGCGACAGGGGGGCATGAACACTGAAGCTTTCTTT.

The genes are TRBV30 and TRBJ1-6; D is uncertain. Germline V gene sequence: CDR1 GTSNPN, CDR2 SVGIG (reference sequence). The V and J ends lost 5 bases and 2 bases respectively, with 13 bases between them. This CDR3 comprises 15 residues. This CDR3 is CAWAVALAYNSPLHF. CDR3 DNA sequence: TGTGCCTGGGCCGTAGCACTAGCCTATAATTCACCCCTCCACTTT.

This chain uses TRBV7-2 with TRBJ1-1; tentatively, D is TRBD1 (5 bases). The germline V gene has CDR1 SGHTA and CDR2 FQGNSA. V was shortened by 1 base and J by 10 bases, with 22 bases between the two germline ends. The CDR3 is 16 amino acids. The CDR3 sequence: CASSLEALAGPEGAFF. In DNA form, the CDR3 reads TGTGCCAGCAGCTTAGAGGCCCTTGCGGGGCCAGAGGGAGCTTTCTTT.

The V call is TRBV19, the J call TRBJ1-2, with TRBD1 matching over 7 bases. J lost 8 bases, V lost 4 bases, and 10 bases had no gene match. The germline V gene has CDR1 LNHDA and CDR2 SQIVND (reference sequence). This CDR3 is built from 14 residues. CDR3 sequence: CASSKEGAVRGYTF. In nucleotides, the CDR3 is TGTGCCAGTAGTAAGGAGGGGGCGGTGAGAGGCTACACCTTC.

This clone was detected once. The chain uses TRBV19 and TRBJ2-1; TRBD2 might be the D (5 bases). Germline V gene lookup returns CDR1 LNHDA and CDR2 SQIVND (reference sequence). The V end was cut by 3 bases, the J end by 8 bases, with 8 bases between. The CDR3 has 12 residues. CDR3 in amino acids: CASSIGLYEQFF. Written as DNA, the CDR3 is TGTGCCAGTAGTATTGGACTTTATGAGCAGTTCTTC.

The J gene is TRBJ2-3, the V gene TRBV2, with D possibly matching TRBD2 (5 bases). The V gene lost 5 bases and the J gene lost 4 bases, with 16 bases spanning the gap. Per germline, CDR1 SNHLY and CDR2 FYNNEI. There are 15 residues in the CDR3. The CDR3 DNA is TGTGCCAGCAGTTGGCTGCAGCCCGGGGCAGATACGCAGTATTTT. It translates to CASSWLQPGADTQYF.

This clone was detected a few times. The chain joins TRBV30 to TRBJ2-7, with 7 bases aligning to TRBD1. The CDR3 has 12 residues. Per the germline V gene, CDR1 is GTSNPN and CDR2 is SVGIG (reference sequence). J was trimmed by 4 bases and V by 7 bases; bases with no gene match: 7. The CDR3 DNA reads TGTGCCTACCAAGGGGGCTGGTACGAGCAGTACTTC. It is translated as CAYQGGWYEQYF.

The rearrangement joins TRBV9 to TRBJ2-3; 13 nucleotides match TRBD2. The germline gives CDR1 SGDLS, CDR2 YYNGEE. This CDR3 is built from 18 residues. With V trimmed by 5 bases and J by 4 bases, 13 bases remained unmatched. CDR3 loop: CASSETSGGNRPPDTQYF. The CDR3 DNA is TGTGCCAGCAGTGAGACTAGCGGGGGGAACCGACCCCCAGATACGCAGTATTTT.

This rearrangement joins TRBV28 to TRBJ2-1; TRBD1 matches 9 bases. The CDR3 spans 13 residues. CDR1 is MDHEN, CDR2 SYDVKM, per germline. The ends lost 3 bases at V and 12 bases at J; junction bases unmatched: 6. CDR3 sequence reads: CASSFQDRGVQFF. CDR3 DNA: TGTGCCAGCAGTTTCCAGGACAGGGGTGTGCAGTTCTTC.